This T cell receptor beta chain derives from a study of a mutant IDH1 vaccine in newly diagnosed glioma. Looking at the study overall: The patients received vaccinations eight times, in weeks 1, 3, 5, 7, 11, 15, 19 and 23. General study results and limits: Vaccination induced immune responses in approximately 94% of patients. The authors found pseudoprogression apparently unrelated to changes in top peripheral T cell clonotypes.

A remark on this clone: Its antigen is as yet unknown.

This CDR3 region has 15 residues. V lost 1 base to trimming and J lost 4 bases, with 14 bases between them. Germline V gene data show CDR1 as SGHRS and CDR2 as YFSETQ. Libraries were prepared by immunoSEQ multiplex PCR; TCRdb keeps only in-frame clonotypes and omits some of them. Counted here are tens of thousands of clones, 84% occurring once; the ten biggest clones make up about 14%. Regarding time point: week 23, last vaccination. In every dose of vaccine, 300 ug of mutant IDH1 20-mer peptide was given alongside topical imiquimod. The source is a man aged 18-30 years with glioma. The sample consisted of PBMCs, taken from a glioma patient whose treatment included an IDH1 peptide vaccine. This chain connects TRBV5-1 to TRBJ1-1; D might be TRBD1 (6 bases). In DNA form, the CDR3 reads TGCGCCAGCAGCTTGACAGGGCAGTTATCCACTGAAGCTTTCTTT. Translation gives CASSLTGQLSTEAFF.